Listed below are T cell receptor beta chains from one sample, sequenced in a study of CD8+ T cells in alopecia areata. The repertoire was sequenced with immunoSEQ multiplex PCR; TCRdb's copy has only in-frame clones and lacks some. The repertoire includes about 200,000 clones, 56% of them detected once, and under 5% sits in the top ten. Sequencing was performed on CD8+ T cells sorted from blood. These TCRs come from a human donor in good health. CDR3s leave out the opening cysteine and the closing phenylalanine or tryptophan. The order of the fields is V gene, J gene, CDR3 length, CDR3 protein.

V: TRBV12-5; J: TRBJ1-1; length: 9; CDR3: ASNYLGPAF
V: TRBV9; J: TRBJ1-1; length: 14; CDR3: ASSADGGGLGTEAF
V: TRBV7-2; J: TRBJ2-6; length: 10; CDR3: ASPTGANVLT
V: TRBV5-1; J: TRBJ1-1; length: 12; CDR3: ASSLNPGNTEAF
V: TRBV6-5; J: TRBJ2-7; length: 11; CDR3: ASSLTGAVEQY
V: TRBV6-5; J: TRBJ1-2; length: 12; CDR3: ASSYSWSGQGYT
V: TRBV6-1; J: TRBJ2-7; length: 12; CDR3: ASSGLAGAYEQY
V: TRBV9; J: TRBJ1-5; length: 11; CDR3: ASSPGGGQPQH
V: TRBV2; J: TRBJ2-5; length: 11; CDR3: ASSPGGRETQY
V: TRBV9; J: TRBJ2-7; length: 12; CDR3: ASSVGGGTYEQY
V: TRBV5-1; J: TRBJ2-6; length: 16; CDR3: ASSSLGDRVSGANVLT
V: TRBV6-5; J: TRBJ2-6; length: 13; CDR3: ASSYSASGANVLT
V: TRBV6-5; J: TRBJ2-2; length: 11; CDR3: ASSYRSSGELF
V: TRBV7-3; J: TRBJ2-5; length: 13; CDR3: ASSLGLAGAETQY
V: TRBV4-1; J: TRBJ2-7; length: 13; CDR3: ASSQEGTHAYEQY
V: TRBV7-8; J: TRBJ2-4; length: 13; CDR3: ASSFKEGIMNIQY
V: TRBV29-1; J: TRBJ2-7; length: 9; CDR3: SGWTGTSQY
V: TRBV2; J: TRBJ1-2; length: 11; CDR3: AEIARTNYGYT
V: TRBV5-1; J: TRBJ1-2; length: 11; CDR3: ASRPGQGHGYT
V: TRBV27; J: TRBJ1-5; length: 12; CDR3: ASSLGGSNQPQH
V: TRBV7-8; J: TRBJ2-5; length: 13; CDR3: ASSYRDSGQETQY